This entry describes one T cell receptor (beta chain). The specificity of this receptor is unknown. The sample holds no much larger clone one base away, and base qualities are not on file. The source of the sample is a study of shared clonotypes between healthy human individuals (dated by TCRdb to the early 2020s). In terms of the full investigation: Two women and three men aged 18 to 49 years were included in the cohort. Per donor, three plates each were used for CD4 naive and CD4 memory, two for CD8 naive, and one for CD8 memory. To increase sequencing depth and limit assay-specific biases, different laboratories used diverse techniques to prepare libraries and sequence TCR repertoires. The study deeply sequenced blood TCR repertoires of roughly five healthy adults to estimate repertoire size and the extent of clonotype sharing between individuals. Leukapheresis yielded between about 0.8 and 8.9 billion PBMCs per donor.

The donors were healthy, HIV-negative adults who had no recently reported acute infections or vaccinations. Every donor was a Caucasian adult residing in Nashville, Tennessee, USA. CD4+ T cells were enriched by magnetic negative selection; naive cells were then positively selected on CD45RA, and the negative fraction formed the memory subset. After blood collection by leukapheresis, PBMCs were isolated using Ficoll-Histopaque density gradient centrifugation and then cryopreserved in the vapor phase of liquid nitrogen. Analytical flow cytometry was used to check the purity and quantity of each magnetically sorted T cell population. Genomic DNA was isolated from every sorted fraction and measured by UV absorbance on a Nanodrop 2000c. Broader findings and caveats from the paper: Compared with non-shared clonotypes, the clonotypes found in all four sorted-subset donors had higher generation probabilities. The genetic and exposure-history diversity represented was limited by the small number of donors. Pairwise subsampling led to the expectation that sequencing depth would affect the degree of clonotype sharing among donors. Naive subsets generally had larger estimated clonotype richness than memory subsets. Incomplete sequencing was indicated by rarefaction of sorted-subset datasets, despite the large sequencing depth. Sampling was restricted to blood, and TCR repertoires in tissue are likely to differ from TCR repertoires in blood. About 5% of naive CD4, around 3.5% of naive CD8, 2% to 2.5% of memory CD4, and more than 0.35% of memory CD8 clonotypes were shared across several donors.

Using the deep immunoSEQ assay, TCR CDR3 regions were amplified from genomic DNA by multiplex PCR. For each cell subset, the extracted genomic DNA was distributed evenly across all wells of several immunoSEQ 96-well plates, and each plate served as one replicate. Each replicate PCR for sorted subsets received about 220 ng genomic DNA, equal to tens of thousands of T cell genomes. Purified libraries were quantified with a Qubit 3.0 fluorometer, sized on a Bioanalyzer 2100, and re-quantified with the KAPA Library Quantification kit. A separate single-read 150-cycle Illumina NextSeq 550 flow cell was used to sequence each immunoSEQ 96-well plate. On the study's bioinformatics: Because the immunoSEQ output included only junctional sequences and no quality scores, the filtering could not be the same as the filtering used for full-length reads. To assign V/J genes and CDR3, sequences were annotated using PyIR, a Python wrapper for IgBLAST v1.9, with IMGT germline references. Reads with weak V/J assignments (E-value above 1e-6), missing CDR3, stop codons, out-of-frame junctions, or ambiguous translated residues were removed. V3J clonotypes were defined by identical inferred V gene, J gene, and CDR3 amino acid sequence. Percentage overlap between repertoires was calculated by dividing the number of shared unique clonotypes by the size of the smaller repertoire. Richness of each repertoire was evaluated using RTK rarefaction, the Chao1 estimator, and Recon v2.1 estimates of unobserved clonotypes. Generation probabilities for all TCRbeta clonotypes obtained by the gDNA method from several donors were computed using OLGA. Not all clones reach the TCRdb copy of this immuneACCESS table, which keeps in-frame sequences only. Checked studies attribute under half of the gap to unresolved V genes and leave the rest unexplained. Clonal size and the V and J genes are those of that table, whereas D and trimming came from the DNA. Recorded for this sample are approximately 1,500,000 clones; around 95% of them occurred a single time. Roughly 1.2% of the sample goes to the ten largest clones.

Sequenced material: naive CD4+ T cells sorted from blood. The cell subset or site label for this specimen denotes: CD45RA+ positively selected. This TCR was sampled from a young man in good health.

The CDR3 reads as follows: CASSPGTGAPYEQYF. The nucleotide sequence is TGTGCCAGCAGTCCTGGGACAGGGGCTCCCTACGAGCAGTACTTC. The receptor chain draws on TRBV28 and TRBJ2-7, with 10 junctional bases fitting TRBD1. According to the germline V gene, CDR1 reads MDHEN and CDR2 reads SYDVKM. V ends up 5 bases short and J 2 bases short, with an unmatched junction base count of 6. The CDR3 spans 15 residues, from the cysteine through the phenylalanine. Only the CDR3 portion is preserved as DNA: 45 bases, with reading frame beginning at the first base. Where the CDR3 stops, the reference TRBV28 and TRBJ2-7 genes take over; the full variable domain is DVKVTQSSRYLVKRTGEKVFLECVQDMDHENMFWYRQDPGLGLRLIYFSYDVKMKEKGDIPEGYSVSREKKERFSLILESASTNQTSMYLCASSPGTGAPYEQYFGPGTRLTVT.